This TCR beta chain originates from a study of blood T cell repertoires in COVID-19. The V and J ends lost 5 bases and 5 bases respectively, with 14 bases between them. The CDR3 spans 14 residues. Per germline, CDR1 MNHEY and CDR2 SMNVEV (reference sequence). The repertoire was sequenced with immunoSEQ multiplex PCR; TCRdb's copy has only in-frame clones and lacks some. The sample yields hundreds of thousands of clones, 70% to 85% seen once. This clonotype was obtained from a woman between 55 and 75 years old who had recovered from COVID-19. The specimen sequenced was PBMCs or T cells enriched from blood (not recorded which). V usage is TRBV27 and J usage is TRBJ2-3; D not resolved. Written as DNA, the CDR3 is TGTGCCAGCAGTCCCTGGGCCTTGGGAGATACGCAGTATTTT. Its translation is CASSPWALGDTQYF.